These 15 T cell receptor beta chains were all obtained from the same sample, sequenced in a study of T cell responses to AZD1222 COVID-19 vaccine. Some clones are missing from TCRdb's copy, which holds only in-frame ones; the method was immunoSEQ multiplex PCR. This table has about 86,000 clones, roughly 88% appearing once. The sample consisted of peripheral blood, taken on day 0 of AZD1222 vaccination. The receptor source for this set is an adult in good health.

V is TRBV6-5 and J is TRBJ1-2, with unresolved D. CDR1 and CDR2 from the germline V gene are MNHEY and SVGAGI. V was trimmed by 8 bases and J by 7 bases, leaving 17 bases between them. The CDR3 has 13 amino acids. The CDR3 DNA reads TGTGCCAGCTACGAAACGGTACGAGGTGGCTACACCTTC. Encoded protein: CASYETVRGGYTF.

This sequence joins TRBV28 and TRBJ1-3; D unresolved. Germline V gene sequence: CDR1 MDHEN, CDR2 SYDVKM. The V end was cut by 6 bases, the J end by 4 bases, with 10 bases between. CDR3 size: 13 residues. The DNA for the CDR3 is TGTGCCAGCAGATTAACGAAAGGAAACACCATATATTTT. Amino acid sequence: CASRLTKGNTIYF.

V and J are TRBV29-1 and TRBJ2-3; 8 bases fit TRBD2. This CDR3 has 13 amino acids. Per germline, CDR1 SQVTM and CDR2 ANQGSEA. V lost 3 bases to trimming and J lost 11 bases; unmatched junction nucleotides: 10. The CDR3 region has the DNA TGCAGCGTTGATCCGGGGGGGAGGGAGAGGCAGTATTTT. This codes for CSVDPGGRERQYF.

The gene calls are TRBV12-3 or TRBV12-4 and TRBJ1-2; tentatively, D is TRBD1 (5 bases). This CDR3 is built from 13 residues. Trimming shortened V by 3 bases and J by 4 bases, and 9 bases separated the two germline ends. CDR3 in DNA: TGTGCCAGCAGTTTGCTGGGGGGCTATGGCTACACCTTC. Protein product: CASSLLGGYGYTF.

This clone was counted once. The CDR3 nucleotides are TGTGCCAGCAGCAGGACTACAGAGCAGTTCTTC. It yields the protein CASSRTTEQFF. This chain joins TRBV7-9 and TRBJ2-1; perhaps TRBD2 as D (6 bases). The CDR3 has 11 amino acids. The germline gives CDR1 SEHNR, CDR2 FQNEAQ (reference sequence). V lost 5 bases, J lost 10 bases, and 9 bases lay in between. Together with reference TRBV7-9 and TRBJ2-1, the CDR3 gives the full variable domain: DTGVSQNPRHKITKRGQNVTFRCDPISEHNRLYWYRQTLGQGPEFLTYFQNEAQLEKSRLLSDRFSAERPKGSFSTLEIQRTEQGDSAMYLCASSRTTEQFFGPGTRLTVL.

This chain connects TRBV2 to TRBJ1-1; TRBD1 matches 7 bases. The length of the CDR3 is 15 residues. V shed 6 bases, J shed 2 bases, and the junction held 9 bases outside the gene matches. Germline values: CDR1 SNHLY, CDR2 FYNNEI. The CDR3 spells CASRLPGQPNTEAFF. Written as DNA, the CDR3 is TGTGCCAGCAGATTACCGGGACAGCCTAACACTGAAGCTTTCTTT.

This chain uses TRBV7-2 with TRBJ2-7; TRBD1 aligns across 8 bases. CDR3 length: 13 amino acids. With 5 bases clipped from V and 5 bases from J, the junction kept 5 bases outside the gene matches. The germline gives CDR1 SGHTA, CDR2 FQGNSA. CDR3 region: CASSPWTGNEQYF. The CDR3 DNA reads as TGTGCCAGCAGCCCGTGGACAGGGAACGAGCAGTACTTC.

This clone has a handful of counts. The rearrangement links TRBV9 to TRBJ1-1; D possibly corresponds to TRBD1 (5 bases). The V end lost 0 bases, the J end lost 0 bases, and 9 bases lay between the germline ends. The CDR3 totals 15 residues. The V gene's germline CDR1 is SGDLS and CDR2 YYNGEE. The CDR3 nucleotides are TGTGCCAGCAGCGTAGATCCGGACATGAACACTGAAGCTTTCTTT. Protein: CASSVDPDMNTEAFF.

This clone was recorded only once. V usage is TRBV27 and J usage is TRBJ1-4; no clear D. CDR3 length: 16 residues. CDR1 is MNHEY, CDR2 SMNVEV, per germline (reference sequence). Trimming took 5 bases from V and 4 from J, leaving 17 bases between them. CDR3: CASSGPQKGLNEKLFF. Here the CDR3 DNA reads TGTGCCAGCAGTGGCCCCCAGAAGGGCCTTAATGAAAAACTGTTTTTT.

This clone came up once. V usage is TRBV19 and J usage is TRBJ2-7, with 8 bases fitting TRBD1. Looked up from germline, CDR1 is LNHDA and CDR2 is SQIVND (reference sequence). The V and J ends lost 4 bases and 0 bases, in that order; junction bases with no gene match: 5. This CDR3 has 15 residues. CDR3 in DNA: TGTGCCAGTAGTAGTGGACAGGGCCTCTCCTACGAGCAGTACTTC. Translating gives CASSSGQGLSYEQYF.

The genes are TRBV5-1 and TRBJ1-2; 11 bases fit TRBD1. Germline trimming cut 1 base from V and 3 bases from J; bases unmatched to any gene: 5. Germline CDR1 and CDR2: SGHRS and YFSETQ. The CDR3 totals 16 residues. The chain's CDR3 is CASSLSPGQGDYGYTF. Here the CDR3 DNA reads TGCGCCAGCAGCTTGTCGCCGGGACAGGGGGACTATGGCTACACCTTC.

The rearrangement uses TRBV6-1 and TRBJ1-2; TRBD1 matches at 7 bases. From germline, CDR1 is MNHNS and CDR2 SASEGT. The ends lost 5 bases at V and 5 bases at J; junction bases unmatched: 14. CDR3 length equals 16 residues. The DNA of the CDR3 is TGTGCCAGCAGTCAAGACCCCCTAAACAGGGGATATGGCTACACCTTC. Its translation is CASSQDPLNRGYGYTF.

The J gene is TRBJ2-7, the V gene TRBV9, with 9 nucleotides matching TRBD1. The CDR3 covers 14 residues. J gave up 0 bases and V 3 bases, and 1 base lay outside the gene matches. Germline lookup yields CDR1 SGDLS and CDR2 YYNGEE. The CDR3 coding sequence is TGTGCCAGCAGCGAGACAGGGGGCTCCTACGAGCAGTACTTC. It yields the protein CASSETGGSYEQYF. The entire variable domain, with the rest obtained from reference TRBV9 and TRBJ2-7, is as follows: DSGVTQTPKHLITATGQRVTLRCSPRSGDLSVYWYQQSLDQGLQFLIQYYNGEERAKGNILERFSAQQFPDLHSELNLSSLELGDSALYFCASSETGGSYEQYFGPGTRLTVT.

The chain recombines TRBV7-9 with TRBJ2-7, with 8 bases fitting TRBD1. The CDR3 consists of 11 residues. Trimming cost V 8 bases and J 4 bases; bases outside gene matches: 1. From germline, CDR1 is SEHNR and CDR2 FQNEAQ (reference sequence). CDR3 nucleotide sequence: TGTGCCAGCCAGGGGGCTTACGAGCAGTACTTC. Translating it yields CASQGAYEQYF.

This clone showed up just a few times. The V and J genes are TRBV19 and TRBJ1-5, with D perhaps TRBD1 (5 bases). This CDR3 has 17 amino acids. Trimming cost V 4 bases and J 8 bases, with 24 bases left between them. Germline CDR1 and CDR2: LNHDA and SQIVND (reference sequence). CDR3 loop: CASSRQLPSGVREPQHF. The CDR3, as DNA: TGTGCCAGTAGTAGACAGTTGCCGTCCGGGGTAAGGGAGCCCCAGCATTTT.